This entry lists 15 T cell receptor beta chains sequenced from one sample in a study of blood T cell repertoires in COVID-19. Profiled with immunoSEQ multiplex PCR; TCRdb holds only in-frame clones, not every one. The data hold a few hundred thousand clones, with about 85% observed a single time. The sequencing input was peripheral blood. These receptors originate from a man aged 18 to 30 with active or convalescent COVID-19.

Remarks on this clone: This specimen includes other DNA sequences encoding the same CDR3. This chain uses TRBV4-3 with TRBJ2-7, with D unclear. The germline V gene has CDR1 LGHNA and CDR2 YSLEER. This CDR3 is 13 amino acids long. V lost 0 bases and J 4 bases, leaving 7 bases between the germline ends. The DNA of the CDR3 is TGCGCCAGCAGCCAAGATCGAGGTTACGAGCAGTACTTC. Translating it yields CASSQDRGYEQYF.

The V call is TRBV3-1 (or the pseudogene TRBV3-2), the J call TRBJ2-7; D not resolved. Germline V gene sequence: CDR1 LGHDT, CDR2 YNNKEL (reference sequence). The CDR3 extends over 15 amino acids. Trimming took off 2 bases at V and 4 bases at J, with 15 bases between the two ends. CDR3 coding DNA: TGTGCCAGCAGCCAAATTAGACAAACCCTATACGAGCAGTACTTC. It translates to CASSQIRQTLYEQYF.

The chain is built from TRBV7-2 and TRBJ2-1; no clear D. This CDR3 has 16 residues. Between the trimmed V and J ends, which lost 0 bases and 5 bases, there was a span of 14 bases. Germline V lookup: CDR1 SGHTA, CDR2 FQGNSA. CDR3 region: CASSLASRLANNEQFF. CDR3 DNA sequence: TGTGCCAGCAGCTTAGCGAGCCGACTCGCCAACAATGAGCAGTTCTTC.

This chain connects TRBV28 to TRBJ1-4; D is uncertain. Germline values: CDR1 MDHEN, CDR2 SYDVKM. Trimming took off 4 bases at V and 3 bases at J, with 9 bases between the two ends. The CDR3 is 14 amino acids. CDR3 coding DNA: TGTGCCAGCAGTTCCGTATATCCTAATGAAAAACTGTTTTTT. Amino acid sequence: CASSSVYPNEKLFF.

This clone occurred once. The chain joins TRBV5-5 to TRBJ2-5; TRBD2 is a possible D gene (6 bases). Germline V gives CDR1 SGHKS, CDR2 YYEKEE (reference sequence). Trimming took 2 bases from V and 6 from J, leaving 11 bases between them. The CDR3 has 13 amino acids. CDR3 nucleotides: TGTGCCAGCAGCTTAGGAGGGGCCCAGACCCAGTACTTC. This codes for CASSLGGAQTQYF.

J is TRBJ1-5 and V is TRBV5-1; the D is unclear. This CDR3 region has 13 residues. The V end was cut by 1 base, the J end by 6 bases, with 8 bases between. The germline V gene encodes CDR1 SGHRS and CDR2 YFSETQ. CDR3: CASSLSGTQPQHF. The CDR3 DNA sequence: TGCGCCAGCAGCTTGTCAGGTACTCAGCCCCAGCATTTT.

The genes are TRBV7-3 and TRBJ2-1; 8 bases fit TRBD2. The CDR3 contains 14 residues. V lost 4 bases, J lost 2 bases, and 1 base stayed unmatched. Germline CDR1 is SGHTA and CDR2 is FQGTGA. This CDR3 reads CASSSLAAYNEQFF. For the CDR3, the DNA is TGTGCCAGCAGCTCACTAGCGGCCTACAATGAGCAGTTCTTC.

The chain employs TRBV19 and TRBJ1-4; D unclear. CDR1 is LNHDA and CDR2 is SQIVND in the germline V gene (reference sequence). V was cut by 5 bases and J by 8 bases, with 6 bases left in between. This CDR3 region has 11 residues. The CDR3 nucleotides read TGTGCCAGTAGTCCCGGGGAAAAACTGTTTTTT. This translates into CASSPGEKLFF.

This clone was recorded a few times. The J gene is TRBJ1-1, the V gene TRBV28; D is perhaps TRBD1 (5 bases). With 8 bases removed from V and 1 base from J, the gap between germline ends came to 14 bases. Looked up from germline, CDR1 is MDHEN and CDR2 is SYDVKM. The CDR3 sequence is 14 residues long. CDR3 nucleotides: TGTGCCAGCCAGGAGGGGACTTCGAACACTGAAGCTTTCTTT. This translates into CASQEGTSNTEAFF.

The chain is built from TRBV7-9 and TRBJ1-2; D not certain. CDR1 is SEHNR, CDR2 FQNEAQ, per germline (reference sequence). This CDR3 has 14 residues. The V end was cut by 1 base, the J end by 6 bases, with 12 bases between. CDR3 nucleotides: TGTGCCAGCAGCTTAGTCCGCACTTTCGATGGCTACACCTTC. Protein: CASSLVRTFDGYTF.

The CDR3 DNA follows: TGTGCCACCAGTGATGTGACTAGCGGGCAAGAGACCCAGTACTTC. Protein: CATSDVTSGQETQYF. V and J are TRBV24-1 and TRBJ2-5, with 10 bases that match TRBD2. J gave up 2 bases and V 3 bases, and 2 bases lay outside the gene matches. The CDR3 is made up of 15 amino acids. The germline gives CDR1 KGHDR, CDR2 SFDVKD.

This sequence joins TRBV14 and TRBJ1-4; TRBD1 aligns across 8 bases. The CDR3 runs 15 residues. V lost 2 bases, J lost 5 bases, and 4 bases stayed unmatched. From germline, CDR1 is SGHDN and CDR2 FVKESK. The CDR3 nucleotides read TGTGCCAGCAGCCAATACAGGGGGTTCAATGAAAAACTGTTTTTT. Protein product: CASSQYRGFNEKLFF. Full variable domain (outside the CDR3, taken from reference TRBV14 and TRBJ1-4): EAGVTQFPSHSVIEKGQTVTLRCDPISGHDNLYWYRRVMGKEIKFLLHFVKESKQDESGMPNNRFLAERTGGTYSTLKVQPAELEDSGVYFCASSQYRGFNEKLFFGSGTQLSVL.

The chain links TRBV27 to TRBJ1-1, with D possibly matching TRBD1 (6 bases). The CDR3 spans 17 residues. Trimming removed 4 bases from V and 2 bases from J, with 20 bases in between. The germline V gene has CDR1 MNHEY and CDR2 SMNVEV (reference sequence). CDR3 amino acids: CASSSSLLRGRNTEAFF. In DNA, the CDR3 is TGTGCCAGCAGTTCTTCTCTCCTCAGGGGAAGAAACACTGAAGCTTTCTTT.

The chain combines TRBV11-2 with TRBJ2-7; 10 bases fit TRBD2. CDR3 length: 16 residues. With 2 bases clipped from V and 1 base from J, the junction kept 5 bases outside the gene matches. Germline loops: CDR1 SGHAT, CDR2 FQNNGV. This chain's CDR3 is CASSLSSGSSSYEQYF. CDR3 nucleotide sequence: TGTGCCAGCAGCTTATCTAGCGGGAGTTCATCCTACGAGCAGTACTTC.

This chain connects TRBV5-6 to TRBJ1-6; D is unclear. The CDR3 has 14 amino acids. With 1 base removed from V and 7 bases from J, the gap between germline ends came to 9 bases. Germline V CDR1 and CDR2: SGHDT, YYEEEE. The CDR3, as DNA: TGTGCCAGCAGCTTGCAACAGCTGAATTCACCCCTCCACTTT. Translated: CASSLQQLNSPLHF. Combining the CDR3 with reference TRBV5-6 and TRBJ1-6 gives the whole variable domain DAGVTQSPTHLIKTRGQQVTLRCSPKSGHDTVSWYQQALGQGPQFIFQYYEEEERQRGNFPDRFSGHQFPNYSSELNVNALLLGDSALYLCASSLQQLNSPLHFGNGTRLTVT.